The 26 T cell receptor beta chains listed next were all sequenced from one sample in a study of blood T cell repertoires in COVID-19. Produced via immunoSEQ multiplex PCR; TCRdb's table is partial and in-frame only. This table has around 250,000 clones, around 80% appearing once. The specimen was peripheral blood. These receptors were collected from an elderly man with acute or convalescent COVID-19.

This clone was observed a handful of times. The sample holds other DNA sequences that translate to the same CDR3. This sequence joins TRBV30 and TRBJ2-1; D perhaps matches TRBD2 (6 bases). The germline CDR1 and CDR2 sequences are GTSNPN and SVGIG (reference sequence). The CDR3 contains 13 residues. Trimming took off 3 bases at V and 0 bases at J, with 6 bases between the two ends. CDR3 DNA sequence: TGTGCCTGGAGCGGGAGCTCCTACAATGAGCAGTTCTTC. This codes for CAWSGSSYNEQFF.

V usage is TRBV5-1 and J usage is TRBJ2-1; D not certain. Germline-derived CDR1 and CDR2 are SGHRS and YFSETQ. This CDR3 spans 15 amino acids. V dropped 0 bases and J dropped 5 bases, with 12 bases sitting between them. This CDR3 is CASSLEARRNNEQFF. Written as DNA, the CDR3 is TGCGCCAGCAGCTTGGAAGCCCGCAGGAACAATGAGCAGTTCTTC.

The chain is built from TRBV9 and TRBJ2-3; D possibly corresponds to TRBD2 (5 bases). The germline V and J ends were trimmed by 0 bases and 4 bases, with 9 bases remaining between them. The CDR3 is made up of 14 amino acids. CDR1 and CDR2 (germline): SGDLS, YYNGEE. The CDR3 here is CASSVGLAPDTQYF. As DNA, the CDR3 is TGTGCCAGCAGCGTAGGGCTAGCCCCAGATACGCAGTATTTT.

The rearrangement joins TRBV6-2 or TRBV6-3 to TRBJ2-3; 7 bases agree with TRBD2. Germline CDR1 MNHEY, CDR2 SVGEGT. After removal of 1 base from V and 1 base from J, the junction contained 5 bases not matched to a gene. CDR3 length equals 16 residues. CDR3 sequence: CASSYLTSVGTDTQYF. In DNA form, the CDR3 reads TGTGCCAGCAGTTACTTAACTAGCGTCGGCACAGATACGCAGTATTTT.

This rearrangement joins TRBV30 to TRBJ1-1; the D is unclear. Germline CDR1 GTSNPN, CDR2 SVGIG (reference sequence). The V end lost 2 bases, the J end lost 3 bases, and 4 bases lay between the germline ends. This CDR3 is built from 11 residues. For the CDR3, the DNA is TGTGCCTGGAGTTCGGACACTGAAGCTTTCTTT. Amino acids: CAWSSDTEAFF.

This clone was observed a few times. The chain has TRBV7-9 and TRBJ1-2; D possibly corresponds to TRBD1 (5 bases). The CDR3 contains 15 residues. CDR1 and CDR2 (germline): SEHNR, FQNEAQ (reference sequence). V lost 3 bases, J lost 7 bases, and 18 bases lay in between. This CDR3 reads CASSLSDNLVGGYTF. In DNA form, the CDR3 reads TGTGCCAGCAGCTTGTCGGACAACCTGGTGGGTGGCTACACCTTC.

The chain uses TRBV11-3 and TRBJ2-1, with TRBD1 matching 8 bases. Germline CDR1 reads SGHNT; CDR2 reads YENEEA. Trimming at V came to 1 base and at J to 8 bases, leaving 7 bases not matched to a gene. CDR3 length: 15 amino acids. This chain's CDR3 is CASSLGTGMYDEQFF. The CDR3 bases are TGTGCCAGCAGCTTAGGGACAGGGATGTACGATGAGCAGTTCTTC.

The rearrangement links TRBV29-1 to TRBJ1-3; 7 nucleotides line up with TRBD1. The CDR3 has 15 amino acids. V shed 7 bases, J shed 6 bases, and the junction held 15 bases outside the gene matches. Looked up from germline, CDR1 is SQVTM and CDR2 is ANQGSEA. The CDR3, as DNA: TGCAGCGCCCAACCGGGACAGAAGGAACCAAACACCATATATTTT. Protein sequence: CSAQPGQKEPNTIYF.

The chain carries TRBV11-1 and TRBJ1-3; no reliable D call. The CDR3 runs 17 residues. Trimming pared 0 bases from V and 0 bases from J, leaving 12 bases between. The germline gives CDR1 SGHAT, CDR2 FQDESV (reference sequence). This CDR3 is CASSLAWAGYSGNTIYF. CDR3 nucleotides: TGTGCCAGCAGCTTAGCGTGGGCCGGCTACTCTGGAAACACCATATATTTT.

This clone is a singleton in its sample. The chain joins TRBV2 to TRBJ1-2; 8 bases match TRBD1. This CDR3 has 15 amino acids. Germline V gene data show CDR1 as SNHLY and CDR2 as FYNNEI. Trimming cost V 6 bases and J 4 bases; bases outside gene matches: 10. CDR3 DNA sequence: TGTGCCAGCAGGACTGTGACAGGGGTGAGCTATGGCTACACCTTC. It encodes CASRTVTGVSYGYTF.

The chain has TRBV7-2 and TRBJ2-7; TRBD2 might be the D (6 bases). The V end lost 4 bases, the J end lost 6 bases, and 16 bases lay between the germline ends. The CDR3 runs to 14 residues. Germline assignment: CDR1 SGHTA and CDR2 FQGNSA. CDR3 DNA sequence: TGTGCCAGCAGCTCGGGGACTCCGCCCTTCGAGCAGTACTTC. Its protein product is CASSSGTPPFEQYF.

The genes are TRBV28 and TRBJ2-1; 9 nucleotides align to TRBD1. The length of the CDR3 is 16 residues. Per the germline V gene, CDR1 is MDHEN and CDR2 is SYDVKM. Unmatched junction bases numbered 10, after V lost 2 bases and J lost 8 bases. CDR3 sequence (DNA): TGTGCCAGCAGTTTAATCCTCGGACAGGGGCGGCATGAGCAGTTCTTC. The encoded protein is CASSLILGQGRHEQFF.

The CDR3 nucleotides read TGTGCCAGCAGCTTACTACAGGGGGCCGGGGAGCTGTTTTTT. Its translation: CASSLLQGAGELFF. The chain links TRBV7-9 to TRBJ2-2, with TRBD1 matching 8 bases. This CDR3 has 14 residues. V dropped 2 bases and J dropped 6; count of bases not matched to a gene: 2. Germline CDR1 is SEHNR and CDR2 is FQNEAQ (reference sequence).

This rearrangement joins TRBV30 to TRBJ2-1; D is perhaps TRBD1 (7 bases). Between the trimmed V and J ends, which lost 4 bases and 9 bases, there was a span of 16 bases. Germline assignment: CDR1 GTSNPN and CDR2 SVGIG (reference sequence). The CDR3 contains 13 residues. This CDR3 is CAWTTGAGSEQFF. CDR3 in DNA: TGTGCCTGGACCACAGGGGCGGGGAGTGAGCAGTTCTTC.

The rearrangement uses TRBV6-5 and TRBJ1-5, with 7 positions matching TRBD1. From germline, CDR1 is MNHEY and CDR2 SVGAGI. V lost 6 bases to trimming and J lost 3 bases; unmatched junction nucleotides: 5. The CDR3 contains 14 residues. The CDR3 region has the DNA TGTGCCAGCAGCGGGACAGATTTCAATCAGCCCCAGCATTTT. This sequence encodes CASSGTDFNQPQHF.

This clone was observed once. The V call is TRBV6-5, the J call TRBJ2-1; tentatively, D is TRBD2 (6 bases). Germline assignment: CDR1 MNHEY and CDR2 SVGAGI. The CDR3 covers 14 residues. Trimming cost V 6 bases and J 7 bases, with 16 bases left between them. The CDR3 DNA follows: TGTGCCAGCAGCTACGTCTCGGGGGTGAATGAGCAGTTCTTC. It translates to CASSYVSGVNEQFF.

The J gene is TRBJ2-1, the V gene TRBV10-3; 13 bases line up with TRBD2. Germline assignment: CDR1 ENHRY and CDR2 SYGVKD. The CDR3 has 17 amino acids. The trim removed 7 bases at V and 1 base at J, leaving 7 bases unmatched. CDR3 sequence reads: CAITSTSGGASYNEQFF. The CDR3 coding sequence is TGTGCCATCACTAGTACTAGCGGGGGGGCGTCCTACAATGAGCAGTTCTTC.

The rearrangement uses TRBV14 and TRBJ2-1, with 8 bases lining up with TRBD2. The CDR3 loop spans 17 amino acids. With V trimmed by 4 bases and J by 6 bases, 14 bases remained unmatched. Germline CDR1 SGHDN, CDR2 FVKESK. The CDR3 here is CASSPWPGTSKANEQFF. CDR3 DNA: TGTGCCAGCAGCCCCTGGCCCGGGACTAGTAAGGCCAATGAGCAGTTCTTC.

This clone appeared once. The V and J genes are TRBV10-3 and TRBJ1-5; the D gene is possibly TRBD1 (6 bases). V gave up 8 bases and J gave up 1 base, with 9 bases separating them. The germline V gene encodes CDR1 ENHRY and CDR2 SYGVKD. This CDR3 is 13 amino acids long. CDR3 region: CAISGVSNQPQHF. The CDR3 nucleotides are TGTGCCATCTCAGGGGTAAGCAATCAGCCCCAGCATTTT.

The chain couples TRBV28 to TRBJ1-6, with D possibly TRBD1 on 6 matching bases. Deletions cut 3 bases from V and 6 bases from J, with 9 bases between. CDR1 is MDHEN, CDR2 SYDVKM, per germline. This CDR3 comprises 14 residues. Here the CDR3 DNA reads TGTGCCAGCAGTTTTCAGGGGAGTAATTCACCCCTCCACTTT. Translated: CASSFQGSNSPLHF.

V is TRBV19 and J is TRBJ1-2; D might be TRBD1 (6 bases). There are 13 residues in the CDR3. V lost 10 bases and J lost 5, with 17 bases in between. Germline loops: CDR1 LNHDA, CDR2 SQIVND (reference sequence). CDR3 DNA: TGTGCCACCTCTTCGACAGGCATGTATGGCTACACCTTC. It specifies CATSSTGMYGYTF.

This rearrangement joins TRBV27 to TRBJ2-3, with TRBD1 as a possible D gene (6 bases). Germline CDR1 MNHEY, CDR2 SMNVEV (reference sequence). The CDR3 is made up of 15 amino acids. V was clipped by 6 bases and J by 9 bases, with 22 bases between them. The CDR3 sequence: CASSPPGHGIVTQYF. DNA for the CDR3: TGTGCCAGCAGCCCACCGGGACATGGTATAGTAACGCAGTATTTT.

V and J are TRBV7-8 and TRBJ1-1; a weak D match, TRBD1 (5 bases). The CDR3 totals 16 residues. Trimming shortened V by 5 bases and J by 5 bases, and 21 bases separated the two germline ends. Per the germline V gene, CDR1 is SGHVS and CDR2 is FQNEAQ. The CDR3 coding sequence is TGTGCCAGCAGCCAAGACAGACTTGAACTGGGAACTGAAGCTTTCTTT. This translates into CASSQDRLELGTEAFF.

The chain combines TRBV5-6 with TRBJ1-6, with D possibly TRBD1 on 6 matching bases. The germline gives CDR1 SGHDT, CDR2 YYEEEE. The ends were cut back, 1 base at V and 5 bases at J, with 7 bases in the middle. There are 14 residues in the CDR3. The CDR3 DNA follows: TGTGCCAGCAGCTTGCGGACAGATAATTCACCCCTCCACTTT. Protein: CASSLRTDNSPLHF.

V and J are TRBV6-5 and TRBJ2-1; maybe TRBD2 (6 bases). With 4 bases removed from V and 11 bases from J, the gap between germline ends came to 12 bases. CDR1 is MNHEY and CDR2 is SVGAGI in the germline V gene. CDR3 size: 12 residues. The CDR3 DNA is TGTGCCAGCAGTTCGGTGGGGGGAAAGCAGTTCTTC. Encoded protein: CASSSVGGKQFF.

The CDR3 coding sequence is TGTGCCAGCAGCGACAGGACTGGAAACACCATATATTTT. Its translation is CASSDRTGNTIYF. This chain connects TRBV13 to TRBJ1-3; TRBD1 is a possible D gene (6 bases). The CDR3 is made up of 13 amino acids. Germline CDR1 PRHDT, CDR2 FYEKMQ (reference sequence). V lost 5 bases, J lost 2 bases, and 7 bases lay in between.